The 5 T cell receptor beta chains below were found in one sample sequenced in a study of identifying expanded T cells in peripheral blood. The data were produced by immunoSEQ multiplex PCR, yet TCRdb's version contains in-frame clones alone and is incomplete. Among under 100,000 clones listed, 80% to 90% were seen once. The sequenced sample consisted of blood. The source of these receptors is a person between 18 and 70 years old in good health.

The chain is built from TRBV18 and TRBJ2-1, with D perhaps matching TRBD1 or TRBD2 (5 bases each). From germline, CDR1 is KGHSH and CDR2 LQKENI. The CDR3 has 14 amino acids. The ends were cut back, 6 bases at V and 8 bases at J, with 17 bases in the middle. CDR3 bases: TGTGCCAGCTCTCCGGGGCACTCCGGCGATGAGCAGTTCTTC. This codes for CASSPGHSGDEQFF.

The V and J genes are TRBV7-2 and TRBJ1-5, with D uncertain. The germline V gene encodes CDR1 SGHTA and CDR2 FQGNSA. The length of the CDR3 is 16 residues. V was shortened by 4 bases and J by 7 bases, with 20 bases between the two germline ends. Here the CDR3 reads CASSSNMEERVQPQHF. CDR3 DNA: TGTGCCAGCAGCTCTAACATGGAGGAAAGGGTACAGCCCCAGCATTTT.

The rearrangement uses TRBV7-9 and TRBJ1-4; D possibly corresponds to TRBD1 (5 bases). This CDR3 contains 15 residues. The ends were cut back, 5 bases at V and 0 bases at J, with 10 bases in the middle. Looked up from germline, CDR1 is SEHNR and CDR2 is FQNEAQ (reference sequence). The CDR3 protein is CASSIHRTTNEKLFF. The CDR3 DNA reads TGTGCCAGCAGCATTCACAGGACAACTAATGAAAAACTGTTTTTT.

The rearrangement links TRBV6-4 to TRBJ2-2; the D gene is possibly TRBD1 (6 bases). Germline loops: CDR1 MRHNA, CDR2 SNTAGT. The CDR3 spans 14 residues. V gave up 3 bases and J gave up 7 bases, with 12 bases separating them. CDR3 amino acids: CASSEDSDYGELFF. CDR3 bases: TGTGCCAGCAGTGAGGACAGCGATTACGGGGAGCTGTTTTTT.

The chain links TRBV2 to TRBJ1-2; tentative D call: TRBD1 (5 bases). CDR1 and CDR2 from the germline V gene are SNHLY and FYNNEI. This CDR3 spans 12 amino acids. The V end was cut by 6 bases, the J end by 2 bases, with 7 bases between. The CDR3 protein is CASRKGNYGYTF. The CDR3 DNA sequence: TGTGCCAGCAGGAAGGGGAACTATGGCTACACCTTC.